The 32 T cell receptor beta chains listed next were all sequenced from one sample in a study of cytomegalovirus exposure and HLA in healthy donors. PCR primers comprised 60 Vbeta and 13 Jbeta primers. Clones were sequenced by immunoSEQ multiplex PCR, and TCRdb holds only the in-frame ones, with some missing. The table includes some 130,000 clones, roughly two thirds detected once. The sequenced sample was PBMCs. Receptors were obtained from a man younger than 45 in good health and CMV-seropositive.

The V gene is TRBV4-1, the J gene TRBJ2-2, with TRBD2 matching 15 bases. Germline V CDR1 and CDR2: MGHRA, YSYEKL. V was pared by 2 bases and J by 2 bases, with 6 bases of the junction left unmatched. The CDR3 spans 19 residues. The DNA for the CDR3 is TGCGCCAGCAGCCAACTGGGACTAGCGGGAGGTATTAACACCGGGGAGCTGTTTTTT. The encoded protein is CASSQLGLAGGINTGELFF.

This clone has a handful of counts. In DNA form, the CDR3 reads TGTGCCAGCAGCCGACAGGTGAACACCGGGGAGCTGTTTTTT. Protein product: CASSRQVNTGELFF. The rearrangement joins TRBV11-1 to TRBJ2-2; the D gene is possibly TRBD1 (6 bases). Trimming left V 5 bases short and J 1 base short, with 8 bases between. The CDR3 spans 14 residues. Germline lookup yields CDR1 SGHAT and CDR2 FQDESV (reference sequence).

This clone was detected only a few times. The V and J genes are TRBV28 and TRBJ2-7; 9 bases map to TRBD1. The germline gives CDR1 MDHEN, CDR2 SYDVKM. V gave up 4 bases and J gave up 6 bases; unmatched junction bases: 4. This CDR3 contains 13 residues. In DNA, the CDR3 is TGTGCCAGCAGTTACCAGGACAGGGGCGAGCAGTACTTC. Encoded protein: CASSYQDRGEQYF.

V gene TRBV19 combines with J gene TRBJ2-7; D may be TRBD1 (5 bases). Germline V lookup: CDR1 LNHDA, CDR2 SQIVND (reference sequence). This CDR3 is 14 amino acids long. Trimming took off 3 bases at V and 3 bases at J, with 12 bases between the two ends. The CDR3: CASSMLGRLYEQYF. CDR3 DNA sequence: TGTGCCAGTAGTATGTTGGGGCGCCTCTACGAGCAGTACTTC.

This clone has a single count. Here the CDR3 reads CASSQPPGVGEKLFF. CDR3 sequence (DNA): TGTGCCAGCAGCCAGCCCCCAGGGGTAGGCGAAAAACTGTTTTTT. The rearrangement joins TRBV7-9 to TRBJ1-4; D is perhaps TRBD1 (6 bases). The V gene lost 5 bases and the J gene lost 8 bases, with 18 bases spanning the gap. CDR3 length: 15 amino acids. The V gene's germline CDR1 is SEHNR and CDR2 FQNEAQ (reference sequence).

This clone was counted a few times. The chain uses TRBV6-1 and TRBJ1-1; TRBD1 matches at 7 bases. With 3 bases clipped from V and 5 bases from J, the junction kept 6 bases outside the gene matches. The germline gives CDR1 MNHNS, CDR2 SASEGT. The CDR3 consists of 14 residues. CDR3 coding DNA: TGTGCCAGCAGTGAGTTCAGGGGGACGACTGAAGCTTTCTTT. Translated: CASSEFRGTTEAFF.

CDR3 coding DNA: TGTGCCATCAGTGACGGCCCTAGCGGAGCCTACGAGCAGTACTTC. This sequence encodes CAISDGPSGAYEQYF. The chain employs TRBV10-3 and TRBJ2-7; TRBD2 matches at 7 bases. The CDR3 spans 15 residues. V lost 3 bases, J lost 2 bases, and 7 bases stayed unmatched. Germline-derived CDR1 and CDR2 are ENHRY and SYGVKD.

The chain is built from TRBV18 and TRBJ2-5; 12 positions agree with TRBD2. Germline V gene data show CDR1 as KGHSH and CDR2 as LQKENI. The CDR3 is made up of 17 amino acids. The V gene end was trimmed by 3 bases and the J gene end by 5 bases; junction bases not matched to a gene: 10. The CDR3 nucleotides are TGTGCCAGCTCACCGAAGAGGACTAGCGGGACAGGGGAGACCCAGTACTTC. Translation gives CASSPKRTSGTGETQYF.

To note about this clone: The sample carries other DNA sequences with the same CDR3. This chain uses TRBV11-3 with TRBJ2-1, with 11 bases identical to TRBD2. The germline V gene has CDR1 SGHNT and CDR2 YENEEA. Germline trimming cut 5 bases from V and 7 bases from J; bases unmatched to any gene: 10. The CDR3 is 16 amino acids. The CDR3 spells CASSPGGLAGLNEQFF. Written as DNA, the CDR3 is TGTGCCAGCAGCCCGGGCGGACTAGCGGGTTTAAATGAGCAGTTCTTC. The whole variable domain, remainder taken from reference TRBV11-3 and TRBJ2-1, is EAGVVQSPRYKIIEKKQPVAFWCNPISGHNTLYWYLQNLGQGPELLIRYENEEAVDDSQLPKDRFSAERLKGVDSTLKIQPAELGDSAVYLCASSPGGLAGLNEQFFGPGTRLTVL.

The rearrangement joins TRBV4-1 to TRBJ2-7; D unresolved. Germline V gene lookup returns CDR1 MGHRA and CDR2 YSYEKL. The CDR3 spans 14 residues. The ends were cut back, 1 base at V and 4 bases at J, with 11 bases in the middle. CDR3 amino acids: CASSQADLNYEQYF. The CDR3 bases are TGCGCCAGCAGCCAAGCCGACTTGAATTACGAGCAGTACTTC.

V usage is TRBV5-4 and J usage is TRBJ1-2, with D perhaps matching TRBD1 (5 bases). The CDR3 totals 16 residues. Germline-derived CDR1 and CDR2 are SGHNT and YYREEE (reference sequence). Trimming left V 4 bases short and J 7 bases short, with 23 bases between. The CDR3: CASSLLSKGQGGGYTF. The DNA of the CDR3 is TGTGCCAGCAGCCTCCTCTCAAAAGGGCAGGGAGGTGGCTACACCTTC.

This rearrangement joins TRBV7-3 to TRBJ2-2; D is perhaps TRBD2 (7 bases). The V gene's germline CDR1 is SGHTA and CDR2 FQGTGA. The CDR3 is made up of 14 amino acids. With 10 bases removed from V and 7 bases from J, the gap between germline ends came to 19 bases. Written as DNA, the CDR3 is TGTGCCATCAAATCGGGGGGCTTAGACGGGGAGCTGTTTTTT. Amino acid sequence: CAIKSGGLDGELFF.

The chain recombines TRBV18 with TRBJ1-4; weak D call: TRBD1 (5 bases). V shed 5 bases and J shed 7 bases, with 14 bases lying between them. The CDR3 contains 14 residues. Germline V gene data show CDR1 as KGHSH and CDR2 as LQKENI. The CDR3 spells CASSFQGFPEKLFF. CDR3 nucleotide sequence: TGTGCCAGCTCATTCCAGGGCTTTCCTGAAAAACTGTTTTTT. Variable domain in full (rest from reference TRBV18 and TRBJ1-4): NAGVMQNPRHLVRRRGQEARLRCSPMKGHSHVYWYRQLPEEGLKFMVYLQKENIIDESGMPKERFSAEFPKEGPSILRIQQVVRGDSAAYFCASSFQGFPEKLFFGSGTQLSVL.

This clone was observed a single time. Distinct nucleotide sequences in the sample also encode this CDR3. The rearrangement joins TRBV6-6 to TRBJ2-7; no definite D call. This CDR3 has 15 residues. Germline loops: CDR1 MNHNY, CDR2 SVGAGI (reference sequence). This CDR3 reads CAFFFKEKTAYEQYF. CDR3 coding DNA: TGTGCTTTTTTTTTCAAGGAGAAGACGGCATACGAGCAGTACTTC.

The rearrangement uses TRBV27 and TRBJ2-2, with 7 bases lining up with TRBD2. The CDR3 is 16 residues long. Losses at the gene ends were 0 bases for V and 6 bases for J; bases not matched to a gene: 7. Germline CDR1 is MNHEY and CDR2 is SMNVEV (reference sequence). The chain's CDR3 is CASSLSGGVIPGELFF. In DNA, the CDR3 is TGTGCCAGCAGTTTATCGGGAGGGGTAATCCCCGGGGAGCTGTTTTTT.

The chain joins TRBV5-1 to TRBJ2-7; TRBD1 matches at 7 bases. Germline CDR1 SGHRS, CDR2 YFSETQ. Trimming cost V 7 bases and J 0 bases; bases outside gene matches: 13. The CDR3 covers 16 residues. The CDR3 protein is CASGGPRQGDSYEQYF. CDR3 bases: TGCGCCAGCGGAGGACCCCGACAGGGTGACTCCTACGAGCAGTACTTC.

The genes are TRBV10-3 and TRBJ1-1; D is uncertain. The V gene lost 2 bases and the J gene lost 7 bases, with 14 bases spanning the gap. CDR1 is ENHRY and CDR2 is SYGVKD in the germline V gene. This CDR3 region has 14 residues. CDR3 nucleotide sequence: TGTGCCATCAGTGAGATAAGCGCGGTCCATGAAGCTTTCTTT. This encodes CAISEISAVHEAFF.

This chain's CDR3 is CASSQAGDQTYEQYF. CDR3 DNA sequence: TGTGCCAGCAGCCAAGCCGGAGACCAGACCTACGAGCAGTACTTC. The rearrangement uses TRBV4-2 and TRBJ2-7; D uncertain. Germline CDR1 and CDR2: LGHNA and YNFKEQ. The CDR3 covers 15 residues. Trimming took off 1 base at V and 2 bases at J, with 12 bases between the two ends.

J is TRBJ1-1 and V is TRBV7-2; D ambiguous. CDR1 and CDR2 (germline): SGHTA, FQGNSA. Trimming took 1 base from V and 2 from J, leaving 11 bases between them. This CDR3 is 15 amino acids long. The DNA for the CDR3 is TGTGCCAGCAGCTTAGGTCTGGCCTTCAACACTGAAGCTTTCTTT. It is translated as CASSLGLAFNTEAFF.

This clone is a singleton in its sample. This chain links TRBV19 with TRBJ1-5; 7 bases align to TRBD1. Trimming at V came to 5 bases and at J to 4 bases, leaving 8 bases not matched to a gene. CDR3 length: 15 residues. Germline CDR1 reads LNHDA; CDR2 reads SQIVND (reference sequence). CDR3 nucleotide sequence: TGTGCCAGTAGTGGAAGACAGGGAAGGAATCAGCCCCAGCATTTT. This sequence encodes CASSGRQGRNQPQHF.

The gene calls are TRBV4-2 and TRBJ2-2, with 8 bases that match TRBD2. The germline CDR1 and CDR2 sequences are LGHNA and YNFKEQ. J lost 1 base, V lost 3 bases, and 10 bases had no gene match. There are 18 residues in the CDR3. CDR3 loop: CASSHMAAGDMNTGELFF. The CDR3 DNA is TGTGCCAGCAGCCACATGGCAGCGGGGGATATGAACACCGGGGAGCTGTTTTTT.

The V gene is TRBV18, the J gene TRBJ1-2; 9 positions agree with TRBD1. Germline-derived CDR1 and CDR2 are KGHSH and LQKENI. Trimming removed 5 bases from V and 3 bases from J; junction bases left unmatched: 4. The CDR3 length is 14 residues. The DNA of the CDR3 is TGTGCCAGCTCAGATACAGGGGGCGACTATGGCTACACCTTC. It yields the protein CASSDTGGDYGYTF.

The chain links TRBV18 to TRBJ2-6, with 10 nucleotides matching TRBD1. After removal of 4 bases from V and 0 bases from J, the junction contained 6 bases not matched to a gene. CDR1 is KGHSH, CDR2 LQKENI, per germline. This CDR3 region has 18 residues. CDR3 sequence (DNA): TGTGCCAGCTCACTTTGGACAGGGGGGGACTCTGGGGCCAACGTCCTGACTTTC. Amino acid sequence: CASSLWTGGDSGANVLTF. The complete variable domain, with remaining parts taken from reference TRBV18 and TRBJ2-6, reads NAGVMQNPRHLVRRRGQEARLRCSPMKGHSHVYWYRQLPEEGLKFMVYLQKENIIDESGMPKERFSAEFPKEGPSILRIQQVVRGDSAAYFCASSLWTGGDSGANVLTFGAGSRLTVL.

There are a few counts of this clone. The chain employs TRBV19 and TRBJ1-1; no clear D gene. Germline CDR1 and CDR2: LNHDA and SQIVND (reference sequence). The V end was cut by 3 bases, the J end by 4 bases, with 9 bases between. CDR3 length: 13 amino acids. In DNA, the CDR3 is TGTGCCAGTAGTATCCGGGATCTCACTGAAGCTTTCTTT. It encodes CASSIRDLTEAFF.

J is TRBJ1-1 and V is TRBV4-3; a weak D match, TRBD1 (6 bases). The CDR3 has 17 amino acids. The ends were cut back, 2 bases at V and 8 bases at J, with 24 bases in the middle. Germline V gives CDR1 LGHNA, CDR2 YSLEER. CDR3 region: CASSQYEGGPDHQEAFF. The CDR3 DNA sequence: TGCGCCAGCAGCCAATACGAGGGGGGGCCCGACCATCAGGAAGCTTTCTTT.

The genes are TRBV7-2 and TRBJ2-5, with TRBD1 matching 8 bases. The CDR3 is made up of 16 amino acids. CDR1 and CDR2 from the germline V gene are SGHTA and FQGNSA. J was trimmed by 2 bases and V by 5 bases; bases with no gene match: 10. The CDR3 reads CASSPGTGRVQETQYF. The CDR3 bases are TGTGCCAGCAGCCCCGGGACAGGAAGGGTTCAAGAGACCCAGTACTTC. The entire variable domain, with the rest obtained from reference TRBV7-2 and TRBJ2-5, is as follows: GAGVSQSPSNKVTEKGKDVELRCDPISGHTALYWYRQSLGQGLEFLIYFQGNSAPDKSGLPSDRFSAERTGGSVSTLTIQRTQQEDSAVYLCASSPGTGRVQETQYFGPGTRLLVL.

The chain has TRBV5-1 and TRBJ2-7; D is undetermined. CDR3 length: 14 residues. Germline CDR1 SGHRS, CDR2 YFSETQ. V lost 1 base and J 1 base, leaving 9 bases between the germline ends. CDR3 coding DNA: TGCGCCAGCAGCTTGATGTCGGAGTCCTACGAGCAGTACTTC. The encoded protein is CASSLMSESYEQYF.

The chain links TRBV7-9 to TRBJ2-5; 11 nucleotides agree with TRBD2. Near its end, the DNA agrees better with TRBJ2-7, so the J call may be wrong. The CDR3 length is 17 residues. CDR1 is SEHNR and CDR2 is FQNEAQ in the germline V gene (reference sequence). CDR3 DNA sequence: TGTGCCAGCAGCTCCCATGAACGTAGCGGGAGGGCCTACGAGCAGTACTTC. It specifies CASSSHERSGRAYEQYF.

The rearrangement joins TRBV5-1 to TRBJ2-3; possible D gene TRBD1, 6 bases. The germline V gene encodes CDR1 SGHRS and CDR2 YFSETQ. The germline V and J ends were trimmed by 1 base and 2 bases, with 8 bases remaining between them. This CDR3 is 14 amino acids long. CDR3 residues: CASSLTGTTDTQYF. The CDR3 bases are TGCGCCAGCAGCTTGACAGGGACCACAGATACGCAGTATTTT.

The J gene is TRBJ2-5, the V gene TRBV28; 11 bases are a match to TRBD2. V dropped 5 bases and J dropped 7; count of bases not matched to a gene: 15. From germline, CDR1 is MDHEN and CDR2 SYDVKM. The CDR3 is 17 residues long. CDR3 nucleotide sequence: TGTGCCAGCAGTCGGGCGGGACTAGCGGATAAGAGCGGGACCCAGTACTTC. Protein sequence: CASSRAGLADKSGTQYF. Variable domain in full (rest from reference TRBV28 and TRBJ2-5): DVKVTQSSRYLVKRTGEKVFLECVQDMDHENMFWYRQDPGLGLRLIYFSYDVKMKEKGDIPEGYSVSREKKERFSLILESASTNQTSMYLCASSRAGLADKSGTQYFGPGTRLLVL.

The chain has TRBV27 and TRBJ2-7, with TRBD1 matching over 7 bases. Germline CDR1 is MNHEY and CDR2 is SMNVEV (reference sequence). This CDR3 region has 14 residues. V was clipped by 4 bases and J by 0 bases; unmatched bases: 3. CDR3 DNA: TGTGCCAGCAGTTATACAGGGGACTCCTACGAGCAGTACTTC. Translated, it gives CASSYTGDSYEQYF.

CDR3 nucleotide sequence: TGTGCCAGCAGATCGACAGCATCGAACACCGGGGAGCTGTTTTTT. Translated: CASRSTASNTGELFF. The chain employs TRBV2 and TRBJ2-2; weak D call: TRBD1 (5 bases). Germline V gene lookup returns CDR1 SNHLY and CDR2 FYNNEI. Deletions cut 6 bases from V and 0 bases from J, with 11 bases between. The CDR3 consists of 15 residues.